A single sample is the source of the 29 T cell receptor beta chains below, sequenced in a study of neurological immune-mediated disorders. TCRdb re-called the 5' RACE reads with MiXCR, one entry per CDR3 protein. The table includes tens of thousands of distinct CDR3 sequences, 9.5% to 12% detected once. Sequenced sample: PBMCs. These receptors originate from a man aged 55 to 70 in good health.

This clonotype showed up just a few times. This rearrangement joins TRBV20-1 to TRBJ2-7; D is undetermined. Germline loops: CDR1 DFQATT, CDR2 SNEGSKA (reference sequence). This CDR3 is 16 amino acids long. V gave up 3 bases and J gave up 6 bases, with 24 bases separating them. The CDR3 DNA is TGCAGTGCTAGTTCCCGGCAGGCCTCCTTTTTGGGCGAGCAGTACTTC. It encodes CSASSRQASFLGEQYF.

This clonotype was found many times. The rearrangement links TRBV12-3 or TRBV12-4 to TRBJ2-5; D gene uncertain. V gave up 2 bases and J gave up 2 bases, with 6 bases separating them. The CDR3 is 13 residues long. The CDR3 region has the DNA TGTGCCAGCAGTTTAAGAGAACAAGAGACCCAGTACTTC. Amino acid sequence: CASSLREQETQYF.

This clonotype was seen only a few times. The chain joins TRBV3-1 to TRBJ1-4; the D gene is possibly TRBD1 (5 bases). The CDR3 loop spans 13 amino acids. From germline, CDR1 is LGHDT and CDR2 YNNKEL (reference sequence). V lost 2 bases to trimming and J lost 8 bases, with 9 bases between them. In nucleotides, the CDR3 is TGTGCCAGCAGCCAACGAGGGGAGGAAAAACTGTTTTTT. Its translation: CASSQRGEEKLFF. Variable domain in full (rest from reference TRBV3-1 and TRBJ1-4): DTAVSQTPKYLVTQMGNDKSIKCEQNLGHDTMYWYKQDSKKFLKIMFSYNNKELIINETVPNRFSPKSPDKAHLNLHINSLELGDSAVYFCASSQRGEEKLFFGSGTQLSVL.

In this sample, this clonotype turned up many times. This rearrangement joins TRBV5-1 to TRBJ2-3; weak D call: TRBD1 (7 bases). Germline V CDR1 and CDR2: SGHRS, YFSETQ. The CDR3 runs to 15 residues. V shed 4 bases and J shed 5 bases, with 17 bases lying between them. The DNA of the CDR3 is TGCGCCAGCAGCCAGGCCAGGGGGGTAAGAGATACGCAGTATTTT. As protein: CASSQARGVRDTQYF.

This clonotype was found many times. The V call is TRBV7-2, the J call TRBJ2-3, with 7 bases matching TRBD2. This CDR3 is 16 amino acids long. In germline, CDR1 is SGHTA, CDR2 FQGNSA. Trimming removed 1 base from V and 3 bases from J; junction bases left unmatched: 7. CDR3 region: CASSLGGGRWTDTQYF. The CDR3 DNA is TGTGCCAGCAGCTTAGGGGGGGGGAGGTGGACAGATACGCAGTATTTT.

This clonotype was found many times. The chain couples TRBV7-9 to TRBJ2-7, with 8 bases fitting TRBD2. Germline CDR1 reads SEHNR; CDR2 reads FQNEAQ (reference sequence). The J segment lost 5 bases and the V segment lost 7 bases, leaving 7 bases of the junction unmatched. The length of the CDR3 is 13 residues. The CDR3 nucleotides read TGTGCCAGCACCCCGGGGGGGGTAGACGAGCAGTACTTC. Its translation is CASTPGGVDEQYF.

This clonotype has at least ten counts. The V gene is TRBV5-1, the J gene TRBJ2-1; TRBD2 agrees at 7 bases. The germline V gene encodes CDR1 SGHRS and CDR2 YFSETQ. J was trimmed by 3 bases and V by 0 bases; bases with no gene match: 6. The CDR3 length is 16 residues. The CDR3 DNA sequence: TGCGCCAGCAGCTTGGCTAGCGGACTAAACTACAATGAGCAGTTCTTC. It translates to CASSLASGLNYNEQFF. The whole variable domain, filled in from reference TRBV5-1 and TRBJ2-1, reads KAGVTQTPRYLIKTRGQQVTLSCSPISGHRSVSWYQQTPGQGLQFLFEYFSETQRNKGNFPGRFSGRQFSNSRSEMNVSTLELGDSALYLCASSLASGLNYNEQFFGPGTRLTVL.

This clonotype was counted at least ten times. The rearrangement links TRBV27 to TRBJ1-3; tentatively, D is TRBD1 (6 bases). V lost 5 bases, J lost 0 bases, and 14 bases lay in between. This CDR3 has 16 amino acids. Germline-derived CDR1 and CDR2 are MNHEY and SMNVEV (reference sequence). CDR3 amino acids: CASSRGIESSGNTIYF. In nucleotides, the CDR3 is TGTGCCAGCAGTAGGGGGATAGAGAGCTCTGGAAACACCATATATTTT.

In this sample, this clonotype turned up many times. This chain links TRBV7-9 with TRBJ1-3; D is unresolved. V lost 2 bases and J 4 bases, leaving 3 bases between the germline ends. Germline V gives CDR1 SEHNR, CDR2 FQNEAQ (reference sequence). The length of the CDR3 is 12 residues. The CDR3 sequence: CASSLSGNTIYF. The CDR3 DNA reads as TGTGCCAGCAGCTTAAGCGGAAACACCATATATTTT.

At least ten counts were recorded for this clonotype. CDR3 sequence reads: CASSLTVGGELFF. In DNA form, the CDR3 reads TGTGCCAGCAGCTTGACAGTTGGCGGGGAGCTGTTTTTT. The chain uses TRBV7-9 and TRBJ2-2; tentative D call: TRBD1 (5 bases). V was shortened by 3 bases and J by 7 bases, with 9 bases between the two germline ends. Germline CDR1 SEHNR, CDR2 FQNEAQ (reference sequence). There are 13 residues in the CDR3.

The sample holds many counts of this clonotype. This chain connects TRBV20-1 to TRBJ1-4, with TRBD1 matching 10 bases. The CDR3 contains 16 residues. Looked up from germline, CDR1 is DFQATT and CDR2 is SNEGSKA (reference sequence). V lost 0 bases, J lost 5 bases, and 6 bases stayed unmatched. The CDR3 protein is CSAREGPGQGNEKLFF. CDR3 DNA sequence: TGCAGTGCTAGAGAGGGGCCGGGACAGGGGAATGAAAAACTGTTTTTT.

This clonotype appeared many times. The chain uses TRBV7-2 and TRBJ1-1; 7 nucleotides align to TRBD1. CDR1 is SGHTA, CDR2 FQGNSA, per germline. The CDR3 totals 16 residues. Trimming removed 0 bases from V and 4 bases from J; junction bases left unmatched: 8. CDR3 sequence: CASSLASRGRSTEAFF. CDR3 DNA sequence: TGTGCCAGCAGCTTAGCGAGCAGGGGGAGGAGCACTGAAGCTTTCTTT.

This clonotype has just a few counts. The CDR3 loop reads CASSLVGQGGNSPLHF. Written as DNA, the CDR3 is TGTGCCAGCAGCTTAGTGGGCCAGGGGGGGAATTCACCCCTCCACTTT. The chain carries TRBV7-2 and TRBJ1-6; 7 bases match TRBD1. Germline CDR1 and CDR2: SGHTA and FQGNSA. The J segment lost 7 bases and the V segment lost 1 base, leaving 7 bases of the junction unmatched. CDR3 size: 16 residues.

This clonotype was seen repeatedly, ten times or more. V usage is TRBV7-2 and J usage is TRBJ2-3; 11 positions match TRBD2. The CDR3 is made up of 17 amino acids. Trimming at V came to 1 base and at J to 6 bases, leaving 9 bases not matched to a gene. Germline loops: CDR1 SGHTA, CDR2 FQGNSA. The DNA for the CDR3 is TGTGCCAGCAGCTTAGTAGGCGTGACTAGCGGGGTTGATACGCAGTATTTT. Amino acid sequence: CASSLVGVTSGVDTQYF.

Ten or more counts support this clonotype. V and J are TRBV12-3 or TRBV12-4 and TRBJ2-2; 9 positions match TRBD1. V lost 5 bases to trimming and J lost 3 bases; unmatched junction nucleotides: 19. The CDR3 is made up of 20 amino acids. The CDR3 sequence is CASSGTGLRGRQVYTGELFF. The DNA of the CDR3 is TGTGCCAGCAGTGGGACAGGGTTAAGAGGTCGACAAGTTTACACCGGGGAGCTGTTTTTT.

This clonotype was detected many times. This may arise from a read error, as a much more abundant clone is one base away. This chain links TRBV28 with TRBJ1-1; D remains ambiguous. CDR3 length: 11 amino acids. Per the germline V gene, CDR1 is MDHEN and CDR2 is SYDVKM. The V gene lost 3 bases and the J gene lost 3 bases, with 2 bases spanning the gap. In DNA form, the CDR3 reads TGTGCCAGCAGTTTCCACACTGAAGCTTTCTTT. It encodes CASSFHTEAFF.

This clonotype occurred many times. CDR3 region: CASSNLGFEQFF. CDR3 nucleotide sequence: TGTGCCAGCAGCAACTTGGGGTTTGAGCAGTTCTTC. The genes are TRBV7-2 and TRBJ2-1; no clear D. The V gene lost 5 bases and the J gene lost 9 bases, with 11 bases spanning the gap. There are 12 residues in the CDR3. Germline values: CDR1 SGHTA, CDR2 FQGNSA.

The sample holds many counts of this clonotype. The chain couples TRBV20-1 to TRBJ1-1, with D unclear. CDR1 is DFQATT, CDR2 SNEGSKA, per germline (reference sequence). The CDR3 sequence is 11 residues long. The V and J ends lost 5 bases and 4 bases respectively, with 8 bases between them. The CDR3 DNA follows: TGCAGTGCTGCTCCGGGCACTGAAGCTTTCTTT. Translated: CSAAPGTEAFF.

This clonotype was counted ten times or more. The genes are TRBV6-5 and TRBJ1-5; possible D gene TRBD1, 6 bases. The CDR3 has 15 amino acids. Germline V gene sequence: CDR1 MNHEY, CDR2 SVGAGI. The V end was cut by 0 bases, the J end by 7 bases, with 13 bases between. CDR3 nucleotides: TGTGCCAGCAGTTACTCGCATACAGGGTTGCAGCCCCAGCATTTT. Translating it yields CASSYSHTGLQPQHF.

Many counts were recorded for this clonotype. This chain links TRBV7-2 with TRBJ2-7; TRBD1 matches at 7 bases. Germline lookup yields CDR1 SGHTA and CDR2 FQGNSA. The length of the CDR3 is 15 residues. V dropped 1 base and J dropped 2; count of bases not matched to a gene: 5. The CDR3 DNA follows: TGTGCCAGCAGCTTAGGTGGACAGGCCGCCTACGAGCAGTACTTC. Its protein is CASSLGGQAAYEQYF.

This clonotype was seen many times. This chain joins TRBV7-2 and TRBJ2-1, with 10 bases aligning to TRBD1. The CDR3 covers 16 residues. The V gene end was trimmed by 0 bases and the J gene end by 2 bases; junction bases not matched to a gene: 1. Germline loops: CDR1 SGHTA, CDR2 FQGNSA. The CDR3 loop is CASSLAGTGAYNEQFF. CDR3 coding DNA: TGTGCCAGCAGCTTAGCCGGGACAGGGGCCTACAATGAGCAGTTCTTC.

This clonotype was seen just once. At one end, the junction sequence differs from germline, possibly due to a read error. The J gene is TRBJ2-1, the V gene TRBV3-1; 11 positions agree with TRBD1. This CDR3 has 15 amino acids. Germline CDR1 is LGHDT and CDR2 is YNNKEL (reference sequence). This chain's CDR3 is CVSSLSGQGDNEQFF. For the CDR3, the DNA is TGTGTCAGCAGCCTATCGGGACAGGGGGACAATGAGCAGTTCTTC.

This clonotype was detected many times. The chain joins TRBV7-3 to TRBJ1-6; no firm D call. CDR1 SGHTA and CDR2 FQGTGA come from the germline V gene. Between the trimmed V and J ends, which lost 5 bases and 7 bases, there was a span of 15 bases. The CDR3 is 15 amino acids. The CDR3 region is CASSPQGAPNSPLHF. The CDR3 bases are TGTGCCAGCAGCCCCCAAGGCGCCCCGAATTCACCCCTCCACTTT.

Many counts were recorded for this clonotype. This chain connects TRBV20-1 to TRBJ2-4, with 7 bases lining up with TRBD2. This CDR3 is 14 amino acids long. Germline trimming cut 6 bases from V and 2 bases from J; bases unmatched to any gene: 7. Germline V gene sequence: CDR1 DFQATT, CDR2 SNEGSKA (reference sequence). The CDR3 DNA sequence: TGCAGTGCCCCACCCGGGACTACCAAAAACATTCAGTACTTC. It yields the protein CSAPPGTTKNIQYF.

This clonotype was picked up many times. This sequence joins TRBV20-1 and TRBJ1-2, with D unclear. Trimming took off 0 bases at V and 8 bases at J, with 10 bases between the two ends. This CDR3 has 12 residues. Per germline, CDR1 DFQATT and CDR2 SNEGSKA (reference sequence). The CDR3 loop reads CSAREGSVGYTF. In DNA, the CDR3 is TGCAGTGCTAGAGAAGGGTCGGTAGGCTACACCTTC.

This clonotype has ten or more counts. CDR3 DNA: TGCAGTGCTAGAGGAAGTAAGGGACTGGATGGAAACACCATATATTTT. Residues: CSARGSKGLDGNTIYF. The genes are TRBV20-1 and TRBJ1-3, with a possible D match to TRBD1 (5 bases). The CDR3 runs to 16 residues. Germline assignment: CDR1 DFQATT and CDR2 SNEGSKA (reference sequence). Trimming pared 1 base from V and 3 bases from J, leaving 16 bases between.

This clonotype has at least ten counts. The J gene is TRBJ2-7, the V gene TRBV12-3 or TRBV12-4; D unresolved. The CDR3 is 13 residues long. V lost 3 bases, J lost 7 bases, and 13 bases lay in between. The CDR3 DNA reads TGTGCCAGCAGTTTCGTGGAGCTAGGGGAGCAGTACTTC. Protein product: CASSFVELGEQYF.

This clonotype appeared a few times. The rearrangement uses TRBV20-1 and TRBJ1-2; perhaps TRBD1 as D (5 bases). V was cut by 6 bases and J by 8 bases, with 19 bases left in between. From germline, CDR1 is DFQATT and CDR2 SNEGSKA (reference sequence). This CDR3 has 13 residues. The CDR3 spells CSAPKGGWDGYTF. CDR3 DNA: TGCAGTGCCCCTAAGGGAGGGTGGGACGGCTACACCTTC.

This clonotype was observed at least ten times. J is TRBJ1-1 and V is TRBV12-3 or TRBV12-4, with D maybe TRBD1 (5 bases). The V gene lost 5 bases and the J gene lost 1 base, with 17 bases spanning the gap. The CDR3 spans 16 residues. CDR3 sequence (DNA): TGTGCCAGCAGTCCAGACAAGGGGTGGGAGAACACTGAAGCTTTCTTT. It yields the protein CASSPDKGWENTEAFF.